The rows below give T cell receptor beta chains drawn from one sample of a study of cytomegalovirus exposure and HLA in healthy donors. Sequenced by immunoSEQ multiplex PCR; TCRdb stores in-frame clones only, minus some. The repertoire holds around 120,000 clones, with 75% to 90% as singletons. Sequencing was performed on PBMCs. Source of these receptors: a female donor in good health and CMV-seropositive. The CDR3 runs from the conserved cysteine through the conserved F or W. The order of the fields is D gene, clone size, V gene, J gene, CDR3 DNA, CDR3 protein. The D gene is left open where the match is weak. The size entry is marked missing in some rows and otherwise reads once, few, many or a size class.

NA	NA	TRBV28	TRBJ2-2	TGTGCCAGCAGCTCTCCGAACACCGGGGAGCTGTTTTTT	CASSSPNTGELFF
TRBD2	NA	TRBV29-1	TRBJ2-5	TGCAGCGTTTCAGCTAGCGGGGGGGGAGAGACCCAGTACTTC	CSVSASGGGETQYF
NA	NA	TRBV7-9	TRBJ2-3	TGTGCCAGCAGCTCGTGGGGGACTAGCACAGATACGCAGTATTTT	CASSSWGTSTDTQYF
NA	medium-sized	TRBV7-9	TRBJ1-2	TGTGCCAGCAGAGACAGCCTTAACTATGGCTACACCTTC	CASRDSLNYGYTF
NA	NA	TRBV30	TRBJ2-3	TGTGCCTGGAGTGTCGGAGTAGTAGGGGGCACAGATACGCAGTATTTT	CAWSVGVVGGTDTQYF
NA	NA	TRBV7-8	TRBJ2-7	TGTGCCAGCAGCTTAGACAGGTTATCCTACGAGCAGTACTTC	CASSLDRLSYEQYF
NA	NA	TRBV6-1	TRBJ1-5	TGTGCCAGCAGAGGCGGGGAACGCAGGGATCAGCCCCAGCATTTT	CASRGGERRDQPQHF
TRBD1	NA	TRBV7-2	TRBJ1-1	TGTGCCAGCAGCTTACAGACCGGGACAGGGGGCGTGGATGCTTTCTTT	CASSLQTGTGGVDAFF
NA	NA	TRBV11-2	TRBJ1-4	TGTGCCAGCAAGGGGTGGAGTCGGGAAAAACTGTTTTTT	CASKGWSREKLFF
NA	once	TRBV9	TRBJ1-2	TGTGCCAGCAGCCCGTGGACAGAGGGACCCTATGGCTACACCTTC	CASSPWTEGPYGYTF